This T cell receptor (beta chain) originates from a study of blood T cell repertoires in COVID-19 (TCRdb year 2020). The study in broad terms: Collaborator samples came from the United States, Italy and Spain and covered acute and convalescent phases of COVID-19. The repertoires were released in a freely available public database intended as a resource for research on the immune response to SARS-CoV-2. Samples came from the ongoing ImmuneRACE study (first 160 participants) plus 1,254 subjects from 6 global collaborators. Sample metadata almost always included a de-identified subject ID, COVID-19 status, age in years and sex. The material from the prospective study consisted of cDNA or gDNA derived from T cells, B-cell-depleted T cells, or PBMCs. Where available, HLA class I and class II types were obtained from metadata supplied by the sample provider rather than from assay-based typing. Deeply sampled blood TCRbeta repertoires from subjects exposed to, actively infected with, or recovered from COVID-19 were included in the dataset. What the authors observed across the whole study: Clinical and demographic metadata were provided uncurated, with the amount varying by source and participant.

Points on this clone: The target of this receptor is not known. No base qualities exist here, and no much larger clone lies one base off it.

TCRbeta CDR3 regions were amplified from genomic DNA using the immunoSEQ Assay, a bias-controlled multiplex PCR. In the source study's methods: The number of nucleated cells in each sample was estimated by amplification of reference gene primers within the assay. To quantify the absolute abundance of each unique TCRbeta CDR3 rearrangement, sequence reads were collapsed and filtered. Productive Simpson clonality was computed per sample as the square root of Simpson's diversity index over productive rearrangements. TCRdb provides this immuneACCESS table in a form limited to in-frame rearrangements. Some clones are lacking; in checked studies, under half of them reflect an unresolved V gene, and why the rest are absent is not known. V and J calls and clone size come straight from that table; D and trimming were deduced from the DNA. Across this sample there are around 250,000 clones, with around 88% seen only once. Together, the top ten hold roughly 1.2% of the sample.

Participants in the prospective study were aged roughly 18 to 100 years, lived in about two dozen United States geographic areas, and enrolled through a virtual design. In the prospective study, participants were assigned to cohorts based on the clinical history participants reported in a screening survey and a study questionnaire. Each participant in the prospective study had whole blood, serum and a nasopharyngeal or oropharyngeal swab collected by mobile phlebotomists. Additional blood draws and questionnaires over a 2-month period could optionally be provided by prospective study participants. Before DNA extraction, prospective study blood samples were shipped either frozen or at room temperature. Sequences KGHDR (CDR1) and SFDVKD (CDR2) are obtained from the germline V gene. Measured from the cysteine to the phenylalanine, the CDR3 is 14 residues long. The CDR3 DNA has 42 bases and is translated from base 1. Trimming leaves V shorter by 9 bases and J shorter by 0 bases, with the junction holding 5 bases beyond the gene matches.

The rearranged chain carries TRBV24-1 and TRBJ2-3, with 7 bases in between that match TRBD2. The TCR originated in a woman in her forties with acute COVID-19. Input material: PBMCs or T cells enriched from blood (not recorded which). For the CDR3, the sequence is CATQAGSSTDTQYF. The DNA sequence reads TGTGCCACCCAAGCGGGATCTAGCACAGATACGCAGTATTTT.